This T cell receptor beta chain originates from a study of neurological immune-mediated disorders. Study observations and caveats: Because no CDR3 amino acid sequences were shared across subjects by expanded clones, private repertoires were suggested in all groups. The phylogenetic placement of 18 of 34 multiple sclerosis patients' repertoires in one related-CDR3 cluster constitutes a possible signature.

The unsorted libraries were prepared from 2 million PBMCs (stored at -80 C). With 10-nucleotide random UMIs included, cDNA was synthesized by 5'RACE. TCRdb passed the 5' RACE reads through MiXCR, listing each CDR3 protein once. This sample carries roughly 100,000 distinct CDR3 sequences, around 3.5% of them seen once, and the ten largest clones take around 3.2%. This clonotype was detected many times. What it binds is unknown. The sequence derives from a woman in her forties or fifties with multiple sclerosis. Material for sequencing was PBMCs.

The CDR3 spells CASSWPRGTTNEKLFF. The CDR3 coding sequence is TGCGCCAGCAGCTGGCCCCGAGGGACAACTAATGAAAAACTGTTTTTT. This chain joins TRBV5-1 and TRBJ1-4, with no clear D. The length of the CDR3 is 16 residues. V lost 3 bases to trimming and J lost 0 bases, with 12 bases between them. Germline V gene sequence: CDR1 SGHRS, CDR2 YFSETQ.